The clone carrying this TCR beta chain was seen at least ten times. The antigen is undetermined. The source of the sample is a study of CD8 T cells in ankylosing spondylitis. The study, taken as a whole, reports: Seemingly characteristic of ankylosing spondylitis blood was a TCR beta motif consisting of 7 or 8 highly homologous variants.

With molecular barcodes, quantitative 5'-RACE was used to make the TCR beta libraries. TCRdb reanalysed the 5' RACE reads using MiXCR and keeps one entry per CDR3 protein. The table lists about 90,000 distinct CDR3 sequences, about 8.3% of them singletons. V was pared by 3 bases and J by 6 bases, with 8 bases between. This CDR3 contains 12 residues. Germline V CDR1 and CDR2: MGHDK, SYGVNS. This clonotype originated in a male donor with ankylosing spondylitis. Material: blood, either unsorted or a sorted T cell fraction (not recorded which). V usage is TRBV25-1 and J usage is TRBJ1-2, with TRBD1 as a possible D gene (5 bases). The CDR3 is CASSDGGNGYTF. The CDR3 bases are TGTGCCAGCAGTGATGGGGGTAATGGCTACACCTTC.